This passage covers 12 T cell receptor beta chains from one sample sequenced in a study of blood T cell repertoires in COVID-19. Produced via immunoSEQ multiplex PCR; TCRdb's table is partial and in-frame only. Of 200,000 to 300,000 clones in the sample, over 80% were seen once. Sequenced: peripheral blood. The receptors were gathered from a woman aged 40 to 50 with acute or convalescent COVID-19.

V and J are TRBV10-1 and TRBJ2-7; maybe TRBD2 (5 bases). The germline V gene has CDR1 WNHNN and CDR2 SYGVQD (reference sequence). Trimming removed 7 bases from V and 5 bases from J, with 33 bases in between. The CDR3 has 19 amino acids. The CDR3 bases are TGCGCCAGCAAACCTGAGGGCAGGTCGTTAGCCGAGGCCTCAAACGAGCAGTACGTC. Protein sequence: CASKPEGRSLAEASNEQYV.

The rearrangement links TRBV5-1 to TRBJ2-2; the match to TRBD2 covers 14 bases. Losses at the gene ends were 2 bases for V and 7 bases for J; bases not matched to a gene: 4. The CDR3 runs 16 residues. Germline CDR1 is SGHRS and CDR2 is YFSETQ. The CDR3 protein is CASSLPGLAGVGELFF. Written as DNA, the CDR3 is TGCGCCAGCAGCTTACCGGGACTAGCGGGGGTCGGGGAGCTGTTTTTT. Supplemented by reference TRBV5-1 and TRBJ2-2, the full variable domain reads KAGVTQTPRYLIKTRGQQVTLSCSPISGHRSVSWYQQTPGQGLQFLFEYFSETQRNKGNFPGRFSGRQFSNSRSEMNVSTLELGDSALYLCASSLPGLAGVGELFFGEGSRLTVL.

This clone occurred once. The chain employs TRBV19 and TRBJ1-2, with D hard to call. The V and J ends lost 10 bases and 2 bases respectively, with 8 bases between them. Germline CDR1 reads LNHDA; CDR2 reads SQIVND (reference sequence). The CDR3 contains 11 residues. The CDR3 region is CATSRNYGYTF. CDR3 sequence (DNA): TGTGCCACTTCCAGGAACTATGGCTACACCTTC.

CDR3 in amino acids: CSVGTGEGYTF. The CDR3 DNA reads as TGCAGCGTCGGGACAGGGGAAGGCTACACCTTC. The chain recombines TRBV29-1 with TRBJ1-2; TRBD1 agrees at 10 bases. V dropped 6 bases and J dropped 8; count of bases not matched to a gene: 3. CDR1 and CDR2 (germline): SQVTM, ANQGSEA. This CDR3 contains 11 residues.

The CDR3 here is CASGSGLAGGDTQYF. CDR3 nucleotides: TGTGCTAGTGGTTCGGGACTAGCGGGTGGCGATACGCAGTATTTT. The chain carries TRBV12-5 and TRBJ2-3; 12 nucleotides align to TRBD2. Unmatched junction bases numbered 5, after V lost 4 bases and J lost 6 bases. Germline V lookup: CDR1 LGHNT, CDR2 FRNRAP. This CDR3 has 15 residues.

In nucleotides, the CDR3 is TGCGCCAGCAGCTTGATAGAATACGTCTACAATGAGCAGTTCTTC. This codes for CASSLIEYVYNEQFF. V is TRBV5-1 and J is TRBJ2-1; D remains unclear. The CDR3 consists of 15 residues. Deletions cut 1 base from V and 3 bases from J, with 11 bases between. The germline V gene encodes CDR1 SGHRS and CDR2 YFSETQ. Using reference TRBV5-1 and TRBJ2-1 for the parts outside the CDR3, the full variable domain is KAGVTQTPRYLIKTRGQQVTLSCSPISGHRSVSWYQQTPGQGLQFLFEYFSETQRNKGNFPGRFSGRQFSNSRSEMNVSTLELGDSALYLCASSLIEYVYNEQFFGPGTRLTVL.

V gene TRBV7-6 combines with J gene TRBJ2-1; tentatively, D is TRBD1 (5 bases). V was cut by 5 bases and J by 1 base, with 15 bases left in between. The CDR3 is 16 residues long. CDR1 is SGHVS, CDR2 FNYEAQ, per germline. Here the CDR3 reads CASSAHQGRSYNEQFF. DNA of the CDR3: TGTGCCAGCAGCGCCCATCAGGGTAGATCCTACAATGAGCAGTTCTTC.

The chain is built from TRBV19 and TRBJ1-2; a possible D gene is TRBD1 (6 bases). CDR3 length: 13 residues. Trimming left V 5 bases short and J 8 bases short, with 15 bases between. Looked up from germline, CDR1 is LNHDA and CDR2 is SQIVND (reference sequence). In DNA, the CDR3 is TGTGCCAGTAGTGCCCGACAGGCCAAGGGCTACACCTTC. Amino acids: CASSARQAKGYTF.

The chain is built from TRBV7-9 and TRBJ1-4; D gene ambiguous. Between the trimmed V and J ends, which lost 5 bases and 8 bases, there was a span of 18 bases. There are 15 residues in the CDR3. Germline lookup yields CDR1 SEHNR and CDR2 FQNEAQ (reference sequence). CDR3 bases: TGTGCCAGCAGCCCCACCCCGGTTGCCAACGAAAAACTGTTTTTT. Translating it yields CASSPTPVANEKLFF.

The chain uses TRBV11-3 and TRBJ1-6, with unresolved D. From germline, CDR1 is SGHNT and CDR2 YENEEA. The CDR3 length is 15 residues. The V end lost 5 bases, the J end lost 6 bases, and 14 bases lay between the germline ends. CDR3 sequence (DNA): TGTGCCAGCAGCCGCGGGCAGAGCCCTAATTCACCCCTCCACTTT. Translation: CASSRGQSPNSPLHF.

The chain has TRBV11-2 and TRBJ1-5; D may be TRBD1 (5 bases). The CDR3 is 17 amino acids. Germline V gives CDR1 SGHAT, CDR2 FQNNGV. V lost 5 bases, J lost 0 bases, and 17 bases lay in between. CDR3 sequence: CASSTVWGETSNQPQHF. In DNA, the CDR3 is TGTGCCAGCAGCACAGTTTGGGGGGAGACTAGCAATCAGCCCCAGCATTTT.

The V call is TRBV5-1, the J call TRBJ1-2; tentatively, D is TRBD1 (5 bases). V shed 3 bases and J shed 5 bases, with 11 bases lying between them. From germline, CDR1 is SGHRS and CDR2 YFSETQ. This CDR3 comprises 13 residues. Here the CDR3 reads CASSSDMGYGYTF. The CDR3 coding sequence is TGCGCCAGCAGCTCGGACATGGGGTATGGCTACACCTTC.